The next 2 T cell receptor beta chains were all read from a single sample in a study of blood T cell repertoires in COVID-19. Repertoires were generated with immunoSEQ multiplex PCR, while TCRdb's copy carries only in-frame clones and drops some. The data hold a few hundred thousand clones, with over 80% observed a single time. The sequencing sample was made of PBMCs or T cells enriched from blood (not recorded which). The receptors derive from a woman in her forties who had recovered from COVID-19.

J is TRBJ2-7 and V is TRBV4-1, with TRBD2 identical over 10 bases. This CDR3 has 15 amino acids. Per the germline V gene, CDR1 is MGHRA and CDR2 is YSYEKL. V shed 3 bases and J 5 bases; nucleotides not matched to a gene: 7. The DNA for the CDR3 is TGCGCCAGCAGCCAGGCTAGCGGGAGAGCCCACGAGCAGTACTTC. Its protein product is CASSQASGRAHEQYF.

In DNA, the CDR3 is TGTGCCAGTAGCCATCTGGGTAGCGGGCGCGACCGGGACAATGAGCAGTTCTTC. Residues: CASSHLGSGRDRDNEQFF. The rearrangement links TRBV19 to TRBJ2-1; 7 nucleotides match TRBD2. Trimming cost V 6 bases and J 5 bases; bases outside gene matches: 19. The CDR3 consists of 18 residues. Germline-derived CDR1 and CDR2 are LNHDA and SQIVND (reference sequence). The entire variable domain, with the rest obtained from reference TRBV19 and TRBJ2-1, is as follows: DGGITQSPKYLFRKEGQNVTLSCEQNLNHDAMYWYRQDPGQGLRLIYYSQIVNDFQKGDIAEGYSVSREKKESFPLTVTSAQKNPTAFYLCASSHLGSGRDRDNEQFFGPGTRLTVL.